Detailed here is one T cell receptor beta chain. The data were taken from a study of preoperative IRX-2 immunotherapy in early breast cancer. Specified treatment: preoperative locoregional IRX-2 cytokine immunotherapy. Patients received preoperative, locoregional IRX-2 cytokine immunotherapy in a phase Ib study. The germline V and J ends were trimmed by 0 bases and 3 bases, with 16 bases remaining between them. This CDR3 has 16 amino acids. The germline V gene has CDR1 GTSNPN and CDR2 SVGIG (reference sequence). Method: immunoSEQ multiplex PCR; TCRdb's copy keeps in-frame clones and lacks some. Among approximately 28,000 clones listed, 82% were seen once.

This rearrangement joins TRBV30 to TRBJ2-3; possibly TRBD2 for D (6 bases). The receptor was derived from a human donor with breast cancer. Sampling was conducted from a patient treated with IRX-2 immunotherapy. CDR3 region: CAWSVLYSGNTDTQYF. CDR3 in DNA: TGTGCCTGGAGTGTATTGTATAGCGGCAATACAGATACGCAGTATTTT.